This passage covers 5 T cell receptor beta chains from one sample sequenced in a study of cytomegalovirus exposure and HLA in healthy donors. Primers: 60 Vbeta forward and 13 Jbeta reverse. Sequencing used immunoSEQ multiplex PCR; TCRdb keeps in-frame clones, though not all of them. The sample records 150,000 to 200,000 clones, around 83% being singletons. The sequencing input was PBMCs. The receptors stem from a man aged 40-50 years in good health and CMV-seropositive.

The V call is TRBV5-1, the J call TRBJ2-1; TRBD2 agrees at 12 bases. The CDR3 loop spans 15 amino acids. The V and J ends lost 5 bases and 5 bases, in that order; junction bases with no gene match: 5. CDR1 and CDR2 from the germline V gene are SGHRS and YFSETQ. This CDR3 is CASSRLAGGDNEQFF. The DNA of the CDR3 is TGCGCCAGCAGTCGGCTAGCGGGAGGGGACAATGAGCAGTTCTTC.

The chain links TRBV9 to TRBJ2-5, with D maybe TRBD2 (6 bases). Germline V gene lookup returns CDR1 SGDLS and CDR2 YYNGEE. Trimming cost V 1 base and J 0 bases, with 16 bases left between them. This CDR3 is 17 amino acids long. This CDR3 reads CASSVLGSGVNQETQYF. As DNA, the CDR3 is TGTGCCAGCAGCGTATTAGGTAGCGGAGTGAACCAAGAGACCCAGTACTTC.

This chain joins TRBV28 and TRBJ2-6, with D possibly TRBD1 on 7 matching bases. Trimming left V 7 bases short and J 4 bases short, with 14 bases between. CDR1 MDHEN and CDR2 SYDVKM come from the germline V gene. The length of the CDR3 is 15 residues. The CDR3 nucleotides are TGTGCCAGCATAGAGGGGGCGGGAGGGGCCAACGTCCTGACTTTC. Encoded protein: CASIEGAGGANVLTF.

V and J are TRBV28 and TRBJ1-5; TRBD1 agrees at 9 bases. V shed 5 bases and J 3 bases; nucleotides not matched to a gene: 8. Germline CDR1 MDHEN, CDR2 SYDVKM. This CDR3 region has 16 residues. CDR3 nucleotide sequence: TGTGCCAGCAGTAACACCGGGACAGGGTCCAATCAGCCCCAGCATTTT. Its translation: CASSNTGTGSNQPQHF.

In regard to this clone: Other DNA sequences in the same sample also yield this CDR3. This chain joins TRBV9 and TRBJ2-1; D is unresolved. Deletions cut 2 bases from V and 4 bases from J, with 7 bases between. The V gene's germline CDR1 is SGDLS and CDR2 YYNGEE. The CDR3 consists of 13 residues. DNA for the CDR3: TGTGCCAGCAGCGTGGCGGATTACAATGAGCAGTTCTTC. It specifies CASSVADYNEQFF.